This T cell receptor (beta chain) was found in a study of T cell responses to AZD1222 COVID-19 vaccine. A word on this clone: What it binds is unknown.

The CDR3 totals 14 residues. V lost 7 bases to trimming and J lost 6 bases; unmatched junction nucleotides: 4. CDR1 is LNHDA, CDR2 SQIVND, per germline (reference sequence). TCRdb's table, derived via immunoSEQ multiplex PCR, lists solely in-frame clones and lacks some. The repertoire has roughly 160,000 clones, roughly nine tenths of them found once; the top ten carry around 4.6%. Study-level findings and limits: Only after the peak T cell response were repertoires sampled. Variant regions that are unmutated are reportedly the target of nearly half of spike-specific TCRs. Regions 160-218 and 743-854 dominated among vaccine-associated CD4 TCRs spanning spike. At study baseline, merely a handful of AZD1222 recipients were seropositive.

V and J are TRBV19 and TRBJ2-3; TRBD2 agrees at 13 bases. The specimen comprised peripheral blood, sampled on day 0 of MenACWY control vaccination. The clonotype originates from an adult in good health. CDR3 in DNA: TGTGCCAGTACTTGGACTAGCGGGAGTGATACGCAGTATTTT. Translating gives CASTWTSGSDTQYF.